This T cell receptor (beta chain) was identified during a study of blood T cell repertoires in COVID-19. Study overall: From the United States, Italy and Spain came samples of acute and convalescent COVID-19.

This clone was observed a few times. V lost 2 bases, J lost 6 bases, and 20 bases lay in between. Germline V CDR1 and CDR2: LNHNV, YYDKDF (reference sequence). CDR3 length equals 16 residues. Here immunoSEQ multiplex PCR was the method, and the copy in TCRdb shows in-frame clones only, minus some. The table lists more than 90,000 clones, more than 75% of them singletons. This receptor was obtained from a middle-aged man with acute or convalescent COVID-19. The J gene is TRBJ2-7, the V gene TRBV15, with D perhaps matching TRBD1 (6 bases). Sequenced material: peripheral blood. The CDR3 DNA reads TGTGCCACCAGCAGATGGACAGCGACTCCCCCCGCCGAGCAGTACTTC. Residues: CATSRWTATPPAEQYF.